This T cell receptor beta chain was sequenced in a study of shared clonotypes between healthy human individuals. About this clone itself: Its antigen is not known. Other DNA sequences in the sample encode the same CDR3.

Points from the study as a whole: Relative to their counterparts shared across all four donors, non-shared clonotypes exhibited diminished generation probabilities. Depth of sequencing was expected to influence donor clonotype sharing.

In the original analysis: ImmunoSEQ gave junction-only sequences without quality scores, so filtering differed. This table comes from immunoSEQ multiplex PCR, and its TCRdb copy is limited to in-frame clones, with some not included. The V and J calls and clone size come from that table; D and trimming were worked out from the DNA. The table lists some 650,000 clones, 95% to 98% of them singletons. Germline V CDR1 and CDR2: SGHTA, FQGNSA. This CDR3 has 15 amino acids. V lost 2 bases and J lost 0, with 11 bases in between. The clonotype originates from a woman aged 25 to 39 in good health. This chain uses TRBV7-2 with TRBJ2-7; TRBD2 is a possible D gene (5 bases). Material for sequencing was naive CD4+ T cells sorted from blood. Described subset: CD45RA+ positively selected. CDR3 DNA sequence: TGTGCCAGCAGCTTACGAGGTGGGAGCTCCTACGAGCAGTACTTC. Translating gives CASSLRGGSSYEQYF.